This T cell receptor beta chain was found in a study of PD-L1 blockade in urothelial cancer. Background on the study: Of prior chemotherapy regimens, patients had received between 0 and 3. Blood underwent analysis 3 weeks (second dose) and 6 weeks after treatment began.

Time point described: peripheral blood 6 weeks after treatment start. Study-wide points: Greater 3-week expansion of tumor-associated blood clones was recorded for durable-benefit patients.

Concerning this clone: Antigen: not known.

Added to each PCR by spiking were synthetic TCR analog templates. Repertoires were generated with immunoSEQ multiplex PCR, while TCRdb's copy carries only in-frame clones and drops some. The table has 45,000 to 55,000 clones, 70% to 90% seen once. Germline lookup yields CDR1 SGHDT and CDR2 YYEEEE. Unmatched junction bases numbered 8, after V lost 2 bases and J lost 1 base. The CDR3 covers 16 residues. The TCR was taken from a man between 45 and 60 years old with urothelial cancer. This specimen consisted of PBMCs, obtained around atezolizumab (anti-PD-L1) treatment. This sequence joins TRBV5-6 and TRBJ1-1; TRBD1 matches 7 bases. The CDR3 DNA is TGTGCCAGCAGCTTCTCTCTGACAGGGAGGAACACTGAAGCTTTCTTT. As protein: CASSFSLTGRNTEAFF.